This T cell receptor (beta chain) was observed in a study of blood T cell repertoires in COVID-19. Study in general: The United States, Italy and Spain were the sources of the acute and convalescent COVID-19 samples.

CDR3 length equals 16 residues. Germline V gene data show CDR1 as KGHDR and CDR2 as SFDVKD. The V and J ends lost 4 bases and 7 bases, in that order; junction bases with no gene match: 14. The table came from immunoSEQ multiplex PCR; TCRdb's copy has only in-frame clones and leaves some out. The sample carries 140,000 or so clones, over 80% recorded once. This receptor was obtained from a man between 60 and 75 years old with active or convalescent COVID-19. This chain links TRBV24-1 with TRBJ1-2, with 7 bases that match TRBD1. Material: peripheral blood. This chain's CDR3 is CATSDTRTGPMAGYTF. CDR3 DNA sequence: TGTGCCACCAGTGACACCCGGACAGGACCTATGGCTGGCTACACCTTC.